This TCR beta chain comes out of a study of cytomegalovirus exposure and HLA in healthy donors. The V and J ends lost 4 bases and 0 bases, in that order; junction bases with no gene match: 7. This CDR3 contains 15 residues. Germline V lookup: CDR1 SGHRS, CDR2 YFSETQ. Method: immunoSEQ multiplex PCR; TCRdb's copy keeps in-frame clones and lacks some. The sample lists fewer than 60,000 clones, 89% occurring once. This TCR was sampled from a woman younger than 30 in good health and CMV-seronegative. The chain carries TRBV5-1 and TRBJ2-7; 7 bases match TRBD1. Sample: PBMCs. DNA of the CDR3: TGCGCCAGCAGCGTAGGGACAGTTAGCTCCTACGAGCAGTACTTC. Translation: CASSVGTVSSYEQYF.